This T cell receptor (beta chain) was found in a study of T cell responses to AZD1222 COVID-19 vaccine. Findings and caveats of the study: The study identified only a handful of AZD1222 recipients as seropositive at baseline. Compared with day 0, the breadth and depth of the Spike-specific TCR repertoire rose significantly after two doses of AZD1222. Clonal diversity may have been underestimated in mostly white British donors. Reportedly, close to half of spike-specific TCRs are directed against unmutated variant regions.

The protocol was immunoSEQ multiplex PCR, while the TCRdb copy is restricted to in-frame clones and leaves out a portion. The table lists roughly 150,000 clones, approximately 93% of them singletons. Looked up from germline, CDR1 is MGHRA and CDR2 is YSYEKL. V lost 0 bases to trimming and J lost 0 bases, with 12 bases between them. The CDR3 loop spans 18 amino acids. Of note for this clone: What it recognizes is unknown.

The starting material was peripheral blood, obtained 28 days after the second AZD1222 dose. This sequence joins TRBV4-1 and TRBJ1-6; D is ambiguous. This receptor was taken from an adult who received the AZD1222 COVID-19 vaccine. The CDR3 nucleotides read TGCGCCAGCAGCCAAGATGGGGATACCAACTCCTATAATTCACCCCTCCACTTT. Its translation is CASSQDGDTNSYNSPLHF.